This T cell receptor beta chain is drawn from a study of blood T cell repertoires in COVID-19 (dated by TCRdb to 2020 to 2021). Study-level background: Samples covering the acute and convalescent phases of COVID-19 were provided by collaborators in the United States, Italy and Spain. Samples were obtained from the ongoing ImmuneRACE study (first 160 participants) and from 1,254 subjects provided by 6 global collaborators. The repertoires were made available in a free public database intended to serve as a resource for research on the immune response to SARS-CoV-2. The dataset comprised deeply sampled blood TCRbeta repertoires from subjects exposed to, actively infected with, or recovered from COVID-19. The material from the prospective study consisted of cDNA or gDNA derived from T cells, B-cell-depleted T cells, or PBMCs. HLA class I and class II types, where available, came from metadata supplied by the sample provider rather than from assay-based typing. Nearly every sample came with metadata listing a de-identified subject ID, COVID-19 status, age in years and sex.

TCRbeta CDR3 regions were amplified from genomic DNA by means of the immunoSEQ Assay, a bias-controlled multiplex PCR. In the original analysis: Within the assay, amplification of reference gene primers was used to estimate how many nucleated cells each sample contained. To quantify the absolute abundance of each unique TCRbeta CDR3 rearrangement, sequence reads were collapsed and filtered. Productive Simpson clonality was computed per sample as the square root of Simpson's diversity index over productive rearrangements. Sourced from immuneACCESS, this table was stored by TCRdb with only in-frame sequences that have V and J called. A share of the clones is absent; for the studies checked, an unresolved V gene accounts for under half, and the remainder has no known explanation. V and J calls and clone size are those listed in that table; D and trimming were worked out from the DNA. The table for this sample lists 90,000 or so clones; less than 95% of them were counted only once. Jointly, the top ten make up more than 6% of the sample.

One collaborating source in Seattle enrolled patients during active infection and followed them longitudinally through the course of disease. Collaborating institutions collected whole blood in K2EDTA tubes following their own protocols. Collaborator samples were shipped for TCRbeta analysis as frozen whole blood, isolated PBMCs, or DNA extracted from either sample type. With respect to this clone: Its antigen remains undetermined. No per-base quality is available; no much larger clone lies one base away.

The study at large found these results: How much clinical and demographic metadata was included differed by source and by participant, and the metadata was provided uncurated.

V loses 0 bases at its end and J loses 4 bases; junction bases beyond the gene matches: 7. The CDR3 numbers 16 residues from cysteine through phenylalanine. Just the 48-base CDR3 DNA is kept, in frame starting at base 1. The CDR1 and CDR2 encoded by the germline V gene are SGHDT and YYEEEE. The TCR was taken from a man between 18 and 35 years old with COVID-19, enrolled during active disease. Rearrangement joined TRBV5-6 to TRBJ1-2; 9 central bases correspond to TRBD1. The sequencing input was peripheral blood. The DNA sequence is TGTGCCAGCAGCTTGGTGGACAGGGGCCCCTTCTATGGCTACACCTTC. Its protein reads: CASSLVDRGPFYGYTF.